This T cell receptor beta chain was sequenced during a study of T cell repertoires in cytomegalovirus infection. This clonotype was counted only a few times. What it recognizes is unknown. V lost 1 base to trimming and J lost 1 base; unmatched junction nucleotides: 5. CDR3 length: 16 residues. Germline V CDR1 and CDR2: DFQATT, SNEGSKA (reference sequence). TCRdb re-called the reads with MiXCR, one entry per CDR3 protein. This table has around 100,000 distinct CDR3 sequences, 23% appearing once. Study observations and caveats: CMV-specific HLA-C-restricted TCR beta clonotypes dominated the ex vivo response. There were carriers of CMV plus the relevant HLA, and cumulative public TCR beta family frequency identified them.

Source material: CD8+ T cells from PBMCs. This chain links TRBV20-1 with TRBJ2-7; TRBD2 matches at 12 bases. The TCR originated in a human donor in good health (CMV status not recorded). Some clones in this sample may be carry-over from other donors' samples. The chain's CDR3 is CSARGGTSGSSYEQYF. In DNA, the CDR3 is TGCAGTGCTAGAGGCGGGACTAGCGGGTCGTCCTACGAGCAGTACTTC.